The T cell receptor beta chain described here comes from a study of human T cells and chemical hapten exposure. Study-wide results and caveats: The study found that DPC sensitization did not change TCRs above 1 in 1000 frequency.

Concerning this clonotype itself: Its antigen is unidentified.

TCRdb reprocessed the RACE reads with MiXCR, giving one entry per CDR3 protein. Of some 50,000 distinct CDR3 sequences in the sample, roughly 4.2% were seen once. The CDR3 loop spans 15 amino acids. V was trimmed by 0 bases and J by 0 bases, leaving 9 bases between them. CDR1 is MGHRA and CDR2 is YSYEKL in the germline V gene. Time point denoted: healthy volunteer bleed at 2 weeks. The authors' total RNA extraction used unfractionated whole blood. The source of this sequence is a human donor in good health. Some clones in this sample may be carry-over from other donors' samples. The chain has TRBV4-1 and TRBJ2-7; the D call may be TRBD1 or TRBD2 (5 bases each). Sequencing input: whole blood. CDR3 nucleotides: TGCGCCAGCAGCCAAGATAAGGGGAGCTCCTACGAGCAGTACTTC. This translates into CASSQDKGSSYEQYF.